This T cell receptor (beta chain) originates from a study of Graves' ophthalmopathy and Graves' hyperthyroidism (dated by TCRdb to the late 2010s). For context, the study as a whole: Peripheral blood was collected before any treatment was given, at the time of initial diagnosis. A discovery set of about a hundred patients (around 40 ophthalmopathy, 55 to 65 stable hyperthyroidism) was enrolled to explore V-J signatures distinguishing ophthalmopathy from hyperthyroidism. In total, 120 to 150 blood samples were TCR-sequenced: fewer than 50 ophthalmopathy, approximately 75 hyperthyroidism and approximately 17 hyperthyroidism-to-ophthalmopathy patients. The approximately 98 discovery patients were randomly divided into training and test sets at a 7:3 ratio. Following sampling, methimazole starting at 30 mg daily was administered to hyperthyroidism patients, and high-dose intravenous methylprednisolone was administered to ophthalmopathy patients. In more than 5 hyperthyroidism patients, the T-cell repertoire of thyroid tissue was compared with the T-cell repertoire of blood. The study used TCR beta repertoire signatures to distinguish Graves' ophthalmopathy from Graves' hyperthyroidism and to predict progression to ophthalmopathy. For independent validation, a separate cohort was made up of 18 hyperthyroidism patients plus 17 patients who later progressed from hyperthyroidism to ophthalmopathy.

Ophthalmopathy patients were characterized by moderately to severely active disease, a Clinical Activity Score of at least 3, a NOSPECS grade of at least 4, and a disease duration under 3 months. Patients with other autoimmune diseases, uncontrolled infections, pregnancy or lactation were excluded from the study. Diagnosis relied on clinical symptoms, serum thyroxine, TRAb, thyroid ultrasound and orbital computed tomography. Using Ficoll-Paque density gradient centrifugation, PBMCs were isolated from 9 to 10 ml of fresh peripheral blood. Total RNA was extracted using Trizol reagent, and RNA quality was checked on an Agilent 2100 Bioanalyzer. The germline V gene (reference sequence) gives CDR1 as MNHEY and CDR2 as SMNVEV. V is shortened by 4 bases, J by 2 bases, and the region joining them spans 12 bases. The CDR3 contains 14 residues, cysteine and phenylalanine counted. Kept here is only the CDR3 DNA, which spans 42 bases and is read in frame from base 1.

Many counts were recorded for this clonotype. The specificity of this receptor is unknown. No much larger clone exists at a distance of one base, and base qualities are not known. TCR beta CDR3 regions were amplified from RNA transcripts for repertoire sequencing. The first round was an RT-PCR using HTBI primers with the Qiagen OneStep RT-PCR kit, and this first round was followed by a second-round multiplex PCR, then size selection and purification. Sequencing of the libraries was carried out on an Illumina HiSeq2000 in paired-end mode with 100 bp reads. The study's own analysis went as follows. SOAPnuke was used for read processing, and reads with adapters, uncalled bases, a mean Phred below 15, or no exact constant-primer or identifier match were discarded. COPE v1.2.5 was used to merge high-quality paired reads. Each unique nucleotide sequence was defined as a clonotype, and clonotypes were aligned to IMGT TRB V, D and J references with MiTCR v1.1. The analysis was limited to V-J combinations with a frequency above 0.0001, which together covered just over 98% of the repertoires. For each V-J combination, a TCR clonal expansion and chaos score was defined as F50 clonal expansion divided by the chaos observed in the TCRdist matrix. Welch's t-statistics and random forest were used to reduce features to about 14 V-J combinations, which were fed into a naive Bayes classifier. Thyroid-blood repertoire similarity was quantified with the Morisita-Horn index. TCRdb reran the public reads through fastp at Q25 and MiXCR, keeping productive beta chains. One record per CDR3 amino acid sequence lists the most common genes and DNA. The authors' filters were not applied to this entry. The table for this sample lists some 400,000 distinct CDR3 sequences; around 17% of them were counted only once. The ten largest make up roughly 1.5% of the sample.

Overall results and qualifications from the work: Most expanded thyroid clonotypes with frequency above 0.001 were also detected in blood, suggesting blood repertoires may reflect the thyroid immune response. In validation, the model predicted ophthalmopathy progression with more than 70% sensitivity and about 73% specificity; 12 predicted patients were CT-confirmed with GO in a median of about 6.1 months. No statistical method was used to predetermine the sample size, and group allocation was not hidden from the investigators. The 13-signature model separated ophthalmopathy from stable hyperthyroidism with around 90% sensitivity and almost 84% specificity in cross-validation, and 80%/75% in the test set.

The sample consisted of peripheral blood. The chain is made from TRBV27 and TRBJ2-7; a tentative D call is TRBD1 (7 bases match). The origin of this receptor is a woman younger than 30 with Graves' ophthalmopathy. Donor details come from another sample of the same person, matched by shared clones. The sequence in DNA is TGTGCCAGCAGTTCGCGGGACAGCACCTACGAGCAGTACTTC. Its protein reads: CASSSRDSTYEQYF.